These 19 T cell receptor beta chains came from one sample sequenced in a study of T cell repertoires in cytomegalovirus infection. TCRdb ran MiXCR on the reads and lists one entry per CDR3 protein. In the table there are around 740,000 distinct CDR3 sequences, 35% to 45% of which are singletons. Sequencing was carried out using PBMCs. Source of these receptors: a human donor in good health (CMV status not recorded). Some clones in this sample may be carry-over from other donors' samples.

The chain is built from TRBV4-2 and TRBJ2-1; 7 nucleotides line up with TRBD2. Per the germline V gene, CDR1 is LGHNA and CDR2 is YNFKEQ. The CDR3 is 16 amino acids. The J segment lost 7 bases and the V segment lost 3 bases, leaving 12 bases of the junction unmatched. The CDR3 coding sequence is TGTGCCAGCAGCCAGGGCGAGCGACTAGCTGGGAATGAGCAGTTCTTC. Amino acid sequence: CASSQGERLAGNEQFF.

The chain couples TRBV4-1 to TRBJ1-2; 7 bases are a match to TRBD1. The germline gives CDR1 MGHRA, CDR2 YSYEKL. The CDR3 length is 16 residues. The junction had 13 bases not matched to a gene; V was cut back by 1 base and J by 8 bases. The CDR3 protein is CASSQVPEGARGGYTF. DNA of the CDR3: TGCGCCAGCAGCCAAGTTCCCGAGGGGGCGCGGGGGGGCTACACCTTC.

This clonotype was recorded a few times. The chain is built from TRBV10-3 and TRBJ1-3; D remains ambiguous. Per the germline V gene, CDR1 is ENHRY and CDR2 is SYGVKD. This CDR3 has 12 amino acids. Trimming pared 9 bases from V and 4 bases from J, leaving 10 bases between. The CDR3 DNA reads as TGTGCCATAATCGGGATCGGAAACACCATATATTTT. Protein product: CAIIGIGNTIYF.

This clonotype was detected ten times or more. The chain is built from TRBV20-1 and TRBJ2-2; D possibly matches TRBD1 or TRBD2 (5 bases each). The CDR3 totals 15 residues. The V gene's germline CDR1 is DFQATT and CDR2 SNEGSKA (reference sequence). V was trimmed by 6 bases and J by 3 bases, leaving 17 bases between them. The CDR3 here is CSAKGTEMDTGELFF. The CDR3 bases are TGCAGTGCCAAGGGGACCGAGATGGACACCGGGGAGCTGTTTTTT.

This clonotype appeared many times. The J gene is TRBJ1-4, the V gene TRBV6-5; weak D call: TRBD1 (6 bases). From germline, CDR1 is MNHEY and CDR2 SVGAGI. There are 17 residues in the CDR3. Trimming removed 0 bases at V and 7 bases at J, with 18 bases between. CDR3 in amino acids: CASSYSEVQGSLEKLFF. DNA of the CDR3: TGTGCCAGCAGTTACTCAGAAGTACAGGGAAGTCTTGAAAAACTGTTTTTT.

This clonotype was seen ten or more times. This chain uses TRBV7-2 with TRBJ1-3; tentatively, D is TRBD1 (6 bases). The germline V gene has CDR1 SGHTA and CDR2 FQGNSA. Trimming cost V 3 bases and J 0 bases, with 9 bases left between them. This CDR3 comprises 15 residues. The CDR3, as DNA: TGTGCCAGCAGCTTTCGGGACACCTCTGGAAACACCATATATTTT. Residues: CASSFRDTSGNTIYF.

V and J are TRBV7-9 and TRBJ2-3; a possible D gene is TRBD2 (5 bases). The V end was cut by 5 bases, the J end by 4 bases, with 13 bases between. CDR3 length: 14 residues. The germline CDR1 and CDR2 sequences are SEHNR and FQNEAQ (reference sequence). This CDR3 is CASSRLTSADTQYF. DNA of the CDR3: TGTGCCAGCAGCCGTTTAACTAGTGCAGATACGCAGTATTTT. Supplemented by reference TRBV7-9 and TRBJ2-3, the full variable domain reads DTGVSQNPRHKITKRGQNVTFRCDPISEHNRLYWYRQTLGQGPEFLTYFQNEAQLEKSRLLSDRFSAERPKGSFSTLEIQRTEQGDSAMYLCASSRLTSADTQYFGPGTRLTVL.

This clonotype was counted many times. The chain's CDR3 is CASSEARTQETQYF. In DNA form, the CDR3 reads TGTGCCAGCAGTGAAGCTAGGACCCAAGAGACCCAGTACTTC. The chain carries TRBV2 and TRBJ2-5; D gene unclear. Trimming took 0 bases from V and 1 from J, leaving 6 bases between them. Germline V gives CDR1 SNHLY, CDR2 FYNNEI. The CDR3 extends over 14 amino acids.

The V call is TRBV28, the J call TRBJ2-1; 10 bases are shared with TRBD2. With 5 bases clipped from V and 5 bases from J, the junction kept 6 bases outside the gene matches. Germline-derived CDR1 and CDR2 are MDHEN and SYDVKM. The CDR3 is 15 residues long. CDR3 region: CASSPPLAGDNEQFF. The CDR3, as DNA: TGTGCCAGCAGTCCCCCGCTAGCGGGGGACAATGAGCAGTTCTTC.

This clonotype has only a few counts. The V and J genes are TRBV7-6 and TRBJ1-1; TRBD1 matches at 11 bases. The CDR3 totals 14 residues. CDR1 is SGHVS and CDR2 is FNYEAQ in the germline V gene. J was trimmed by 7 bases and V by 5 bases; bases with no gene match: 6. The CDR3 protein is CASSPGQGGVEAFF. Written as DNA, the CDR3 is TGTGCCAGCAGCCCGGGACAGGGGGGCGTTGAAGCTTTCTTT. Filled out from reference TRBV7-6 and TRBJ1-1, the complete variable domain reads GAGVSQSPRYKVTKRGQDVALRCDPISGHVSLYWYRQALGQGPEFLTYFNYEAQQDKSGLPNDRFSAERPEGSISTLTIQRTEQRDSAMYRCASSPGQGGVEAFFGQGTRLTVV.

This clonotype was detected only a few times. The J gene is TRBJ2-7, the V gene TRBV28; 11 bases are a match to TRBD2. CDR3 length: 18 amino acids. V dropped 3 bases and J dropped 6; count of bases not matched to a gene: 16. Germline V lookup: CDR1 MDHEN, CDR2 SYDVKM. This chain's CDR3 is CASSFSSGRVSLLREQYF. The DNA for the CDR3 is TGTGCCAGCAGTTTTAGTAGCGGGAGGGTGTCACTTCTACGCGAGCAGTACTTC.

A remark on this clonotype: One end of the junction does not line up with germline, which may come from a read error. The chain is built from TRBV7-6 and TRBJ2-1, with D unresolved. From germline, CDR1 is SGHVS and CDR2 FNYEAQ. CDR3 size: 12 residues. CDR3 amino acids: CASSSTTNEHVF. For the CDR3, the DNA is TGTGCCAGCAGCTCAACCACCAATGAGCATGTCTTC.

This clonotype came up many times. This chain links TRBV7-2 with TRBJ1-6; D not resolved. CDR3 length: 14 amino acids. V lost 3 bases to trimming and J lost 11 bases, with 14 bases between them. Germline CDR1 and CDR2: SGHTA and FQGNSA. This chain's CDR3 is CASSLGRAVAPLHF. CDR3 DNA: TGTGCCAGCAGCTTGGGCCGGGCGGTTGCACCCCTCCACTTT.

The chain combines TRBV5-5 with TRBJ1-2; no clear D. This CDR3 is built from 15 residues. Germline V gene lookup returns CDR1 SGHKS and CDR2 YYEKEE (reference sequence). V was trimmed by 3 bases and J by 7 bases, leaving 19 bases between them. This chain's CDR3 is CASSSGEGAVGGYTF. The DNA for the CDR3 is TGTGCCAGCAGCTCGGGAGAGGGCGCGGTTGGTGGCTACACCTTC.

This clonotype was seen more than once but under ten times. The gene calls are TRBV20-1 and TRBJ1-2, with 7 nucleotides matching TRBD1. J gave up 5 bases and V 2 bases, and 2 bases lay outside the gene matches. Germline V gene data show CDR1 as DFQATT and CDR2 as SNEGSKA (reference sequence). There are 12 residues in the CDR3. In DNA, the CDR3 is TGCAGTGCTAGACAGGGGGATTATGGCTACACCTTC. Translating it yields CSARQGDYGYTF.

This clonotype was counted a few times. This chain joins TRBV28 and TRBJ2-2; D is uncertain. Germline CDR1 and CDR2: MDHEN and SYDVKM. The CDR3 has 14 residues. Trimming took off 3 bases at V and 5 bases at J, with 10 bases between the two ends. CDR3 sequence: CASSFEVPTGELFF. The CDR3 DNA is TGTGCCAGCAGTTTCGAAGTTCCTACCGGGGAGCTGTTTTTT.

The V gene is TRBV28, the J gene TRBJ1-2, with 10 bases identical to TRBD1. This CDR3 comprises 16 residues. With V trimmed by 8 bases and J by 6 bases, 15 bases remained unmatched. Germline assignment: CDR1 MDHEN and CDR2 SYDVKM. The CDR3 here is CASSSGGQGVSDGYTF. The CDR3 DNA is TGTGCCAGCTCCTCAGGTGGACAGGGGGTTTCAGATGGCTACACCTTC.

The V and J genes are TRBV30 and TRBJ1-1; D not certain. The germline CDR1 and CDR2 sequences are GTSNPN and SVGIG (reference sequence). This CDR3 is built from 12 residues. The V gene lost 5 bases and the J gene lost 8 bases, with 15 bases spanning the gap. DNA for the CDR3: TGTGCCTGGGGGCGCCTCGAAAGGGAAGCTTTCTTT. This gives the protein CAWGRLEREAFF.

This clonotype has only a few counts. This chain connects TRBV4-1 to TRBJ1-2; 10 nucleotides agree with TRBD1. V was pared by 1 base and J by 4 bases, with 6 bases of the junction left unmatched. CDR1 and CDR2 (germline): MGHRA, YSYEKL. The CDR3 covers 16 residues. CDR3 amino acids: CASSQAGQGISYGYTF. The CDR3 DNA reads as TGCGCCAGCAGCCAAGCGGGACAGGGGATTTCCTATGGCTACACCTTC.